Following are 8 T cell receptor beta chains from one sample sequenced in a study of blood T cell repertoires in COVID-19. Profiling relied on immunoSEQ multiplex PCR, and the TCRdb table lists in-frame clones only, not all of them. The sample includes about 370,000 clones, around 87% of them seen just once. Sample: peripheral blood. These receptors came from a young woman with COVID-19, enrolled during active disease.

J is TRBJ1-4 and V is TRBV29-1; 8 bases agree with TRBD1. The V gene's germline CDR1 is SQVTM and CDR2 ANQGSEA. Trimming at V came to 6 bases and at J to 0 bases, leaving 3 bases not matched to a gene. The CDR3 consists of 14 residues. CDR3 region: CSVTTGATNEKLFF. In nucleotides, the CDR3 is TGCAGCGTAACGACAGGGGCAACTAATGAAAAACTGTTTTTT.

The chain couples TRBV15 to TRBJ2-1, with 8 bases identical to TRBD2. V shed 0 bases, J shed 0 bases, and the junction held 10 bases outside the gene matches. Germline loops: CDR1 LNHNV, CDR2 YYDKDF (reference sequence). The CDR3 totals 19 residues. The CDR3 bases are TGTGCCACCAGCAGAGATATTGGCAACGGGAGGGACTCCTACAATGAGCAGTTCTTC. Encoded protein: CATSRDIGNGRDSYNEQFF. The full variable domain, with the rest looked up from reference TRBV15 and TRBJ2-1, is DAMVIQNPRYQVTQFGKPVTLSCSQTLNHNVMYWYQQKSSQAPKLLFHYYDKDFNNEADTPDNFQSRRPNTSFCFLDIRSPGLGDTAMYLCATSRDIGNGRDSYNEQFFGPGTRLTVL.

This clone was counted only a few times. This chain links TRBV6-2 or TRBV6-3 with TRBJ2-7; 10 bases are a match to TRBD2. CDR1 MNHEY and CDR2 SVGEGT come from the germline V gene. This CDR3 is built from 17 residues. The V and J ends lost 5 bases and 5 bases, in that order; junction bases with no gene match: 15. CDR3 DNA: TGTGCCAGCAGTCCCCGGGGGATCCTAGCGGGAGTCGACGAGCAGTACTTC. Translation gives CASSPRGILAGVDEQYF.

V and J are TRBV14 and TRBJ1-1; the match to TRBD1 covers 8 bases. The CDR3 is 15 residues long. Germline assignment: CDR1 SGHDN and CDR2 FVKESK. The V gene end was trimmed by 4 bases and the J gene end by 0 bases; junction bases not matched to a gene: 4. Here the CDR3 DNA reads TGTGCCAGCAGCCTACGGACAGGGTTGAACACTGAAGCTTTCTTT. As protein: CASSLRTGLNTEAFF.

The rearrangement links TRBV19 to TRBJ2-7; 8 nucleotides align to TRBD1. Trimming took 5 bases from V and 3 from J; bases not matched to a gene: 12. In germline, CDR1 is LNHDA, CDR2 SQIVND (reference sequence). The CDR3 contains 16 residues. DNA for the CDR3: TGTGCCAGTAGTGCCTACGCTACAGGGGGAGTCTACGAGCAGTACTTC. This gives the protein CASSAYATGGVYEQYF.

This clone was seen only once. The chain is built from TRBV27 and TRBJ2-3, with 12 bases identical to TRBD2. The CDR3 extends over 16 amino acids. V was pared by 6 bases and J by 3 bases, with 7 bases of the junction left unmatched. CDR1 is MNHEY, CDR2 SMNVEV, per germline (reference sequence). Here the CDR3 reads CASRGRGTSGTDTQYF. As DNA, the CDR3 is TGTGCCAGCAGAGGTCGGGGGACTAGCGGGACAGATACGCAGTATTTT.

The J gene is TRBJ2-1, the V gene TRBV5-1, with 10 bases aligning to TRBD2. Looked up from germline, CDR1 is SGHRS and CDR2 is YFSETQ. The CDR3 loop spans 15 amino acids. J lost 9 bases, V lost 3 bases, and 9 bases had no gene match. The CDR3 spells CASSSIVAGGGEQFF. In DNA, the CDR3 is TGCGCCAGCAGCTCCATAGTAGCGGGAGGAGGTGAGCAGTTCTTC.

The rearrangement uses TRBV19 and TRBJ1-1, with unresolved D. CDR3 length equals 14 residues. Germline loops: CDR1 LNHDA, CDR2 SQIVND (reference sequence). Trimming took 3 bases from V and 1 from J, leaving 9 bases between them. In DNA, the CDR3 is TGTGCCAGTAGTATTAACGGGAAGAACACTGAAGCTTTCTTT. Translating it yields CASSINGKNTEAFF.